The 7 T cell receptor beta chains presented below share a single source sample, sequenced in a study of cytomegalovirus exposure and HLA in healthy donors. Primers for the PCR totalled 60 Vbeta and 13 Jbeta. Some clones are missing from TCRdb's copy, which holds only in-frame ones; the method was immunoSEQ multiplex PCR. Across under 200,000 clones, the top ten clones capture 6.5% of the sample. Sequencing was done on a sample of PBMCs. These receptors originate from a man aged 30-40 years in good health and CMV-seronegative.

V and J are TRBV7-6 and TRBJ2-7; D gene uncertain. Germline V CDR1 and CDR2: SGHVS, FNYEAQ. This CDR3 contains 12 residues. The V gene lost 3 bases and the J gene lost 5 bases, with 8 bases spanning the gap. CDR3 amino acids: CASSFGGHEQYF. The CDR3 DNA is TGTGCCAGCAGCTTTGGTGGGCACGAGCAGTACTTC.

The chain uses TRBV10-3 and TRBJ2-7; maybe TRBD2 (6 bases). This CDR3 contains 12 residues. Trimming cost V 4 bases and J 4 bases, with 8 bases left between them. The germline gives CDR1 ENHRY, CDR2 SYGVKD. The CDR3 coding sequence is TGTGCCATCAGTGGGGGGGAATACGAGCAGTACTTC. This sequence encodes CAISGGEYEQYF.

The rearrangement uses TRBV7-2 and TRBJ1-1, with D unclear. V lost 2 bases to trimming and J lost 0 bases, with 10 bases between them. This CDR3 contains 15 residues. Germline-derived CDR1 and CDR2 are SGHTA and FQGNSA. The CDR3 region has the DNA TGTGCCAGCAGCTTATTAGGCGGAGTGAACACTGAAGCTTTCTTT. Translating gives CASSLLGGVNTEAFF.

The chain uses TRBV7-2 and TRBJ2-2; no clear D. In germline, CDR1 is SGHTA, CDR2 FQGNSA. V was shortened by 2 bases and J by 4 bases, with 8 bases between the two germline ends. The length of the CDR3 is 14 residues. CDR3 sequence reads: CASSLLRSTGELFF. The CDR3 DNA follows: TGTGCCAGCAGCTTATTGCGGAGCACCGGGGAGCTGTTTTTT.

The chain joins TRBV6-4 to TRBJ2-1; 11 bases are a match to TRBD2. The trim removed 9 bases at V and 7 bases at J, leaving 11 bases unmatched. This CDR3 contains 15 residues. Germline V gene sequence: CDR1 MRHNA, CDR2 SNTAGT. The CDR3 spells CASSQFSGGENEQFF. CDR3 sequence (DNA): TGTGCCAGTTCGCAGTTTAGCGGGGGGGAGAATGAGCAGTTCTTC.

This chain uses TRBV4-2 with TRBJ2-7; D gene ambiguous. Germline V gives CDR1 LGHNA, CDR2 YNFKEQ. This CDR3 comprises 14 residues. The V and J ends lost 0 bases and 4 bases respectively, with 10 bases between them. The CDR3 reads CASSQDLMEYEQYF. CDR3 bases: TGTGCCAGCAGCCAAGATCTGATGGAGTACGAGCAGTACTTC.

This chain connects TRBV11-2 to TRBJ1-2, with 7 bases matching TRBD1. Germline values: CDR1 SGHAT, CDR2 FQNNGV. CDR3 size: 18 residues. With 5 bases clipped from V and 0 bases from J, the junction kept 15 bases outside the gene matches. CDR3 bases: TGTGCCAGCAGCAGAGACAGCAGGGGGATAGGAGCTAACTATGGCTACACCTTC. This translates into CASSRDSRGIGANYGYTF.